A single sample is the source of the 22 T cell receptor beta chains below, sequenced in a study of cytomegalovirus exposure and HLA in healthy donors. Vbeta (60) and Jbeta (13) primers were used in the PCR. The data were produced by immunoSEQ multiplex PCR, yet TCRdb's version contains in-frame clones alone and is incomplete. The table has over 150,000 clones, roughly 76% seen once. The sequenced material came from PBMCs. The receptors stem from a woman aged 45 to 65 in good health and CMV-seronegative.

CDR3 bases: TGTGCCAGCAACGTCCGGGACAGGGTGGGGGTCGGTGAGCAGTTCTTC. Amino acid sequence: CASNVRDRVGVGEQFF. The chain carries TRBV7-8 and TRBJ2-1, with 9 bases lining up with TRBD1. CDR1 SGHVS and CDR2 FQNEAQ come from the germline V gene. There are 16 residues in the CDR3. The trim removed 7 bases at V and 9 bases at J, leaving 16 bases unmatched.

The CDR3 loop is CASSKAGWDPGANVLTF. The CDR3 DNA is TGTGCCAGTAGTAAGGCGGGGTGGGATCCTGGGGCCAACGTCCTGACTTTC. The rearrangement links TRBV19 to TRBJ2-6, with D perhaps matching TRBD2 (6 bases). CDR1 and CDR2 (germline): LNHDA, SQIVND (reference sequence). There are 17 residues in the CDR3. With 4 bases removed from V and 2 bases from J, the gap between germline ends came to 15 bases.

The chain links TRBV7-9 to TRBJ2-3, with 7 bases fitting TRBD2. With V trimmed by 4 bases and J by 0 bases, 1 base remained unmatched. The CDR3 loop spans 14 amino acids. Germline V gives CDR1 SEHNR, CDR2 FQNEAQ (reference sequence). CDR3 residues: CASSSSGSTDTQYF. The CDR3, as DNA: TGTGCCAGCAGCTCTAGCGGTAGCACAGATACGCAGTATTTT.

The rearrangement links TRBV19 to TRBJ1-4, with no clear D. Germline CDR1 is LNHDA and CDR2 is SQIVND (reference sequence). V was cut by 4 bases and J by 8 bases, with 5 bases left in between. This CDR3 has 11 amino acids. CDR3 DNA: TGTGCCAGTAGTAACACAGAAAAACTGTTTTTT. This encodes CASSNTEKLFF. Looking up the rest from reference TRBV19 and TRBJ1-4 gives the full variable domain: DGGITQSPKYLFRKEGQNVTLSCEQNLNHDAMYWYRQDPGQGLRLIYYSQIVNDFQKGDIAEGYSVSREKKESFPLTVTSAQKNPTAFYLCASSNTEKLFFGSGTQLSVL.

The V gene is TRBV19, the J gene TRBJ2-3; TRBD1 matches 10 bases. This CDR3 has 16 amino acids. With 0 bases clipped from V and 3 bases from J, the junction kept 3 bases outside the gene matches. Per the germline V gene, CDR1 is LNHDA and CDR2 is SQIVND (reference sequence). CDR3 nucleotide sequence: TGTGCCAGTAGTATAGATCAGGACAGGGGGACAGATACGCAGTATTTT. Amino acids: CASSIDQDRGTDTQYF.

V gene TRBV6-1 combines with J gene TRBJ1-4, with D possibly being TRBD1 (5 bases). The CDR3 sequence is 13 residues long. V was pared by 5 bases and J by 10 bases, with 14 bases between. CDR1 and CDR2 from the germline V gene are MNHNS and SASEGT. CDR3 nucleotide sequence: TGTGCCAGCAGTCTACCGGGGGACGGAAAACTGTTTTTT. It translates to CASSLPGDGKLFF.

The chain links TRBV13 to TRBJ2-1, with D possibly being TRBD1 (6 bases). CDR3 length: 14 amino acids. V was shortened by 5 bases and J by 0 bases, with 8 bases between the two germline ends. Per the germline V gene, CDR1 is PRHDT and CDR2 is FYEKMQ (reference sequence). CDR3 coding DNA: TGTGCCAGCAGCCAGGGGAGCTCCTACAATGAGCAGTTCTTC. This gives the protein CASSQGSSYNEQFF.

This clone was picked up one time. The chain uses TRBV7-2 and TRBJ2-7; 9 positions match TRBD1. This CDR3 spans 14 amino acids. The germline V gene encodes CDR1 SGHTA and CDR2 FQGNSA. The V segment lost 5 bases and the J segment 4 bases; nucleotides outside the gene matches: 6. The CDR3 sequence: CASSHNRGPYEQYF. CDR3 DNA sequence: TGTGCCAGCAGCCACAACAGGGGGCCGTACGAGCAGTACTTC.

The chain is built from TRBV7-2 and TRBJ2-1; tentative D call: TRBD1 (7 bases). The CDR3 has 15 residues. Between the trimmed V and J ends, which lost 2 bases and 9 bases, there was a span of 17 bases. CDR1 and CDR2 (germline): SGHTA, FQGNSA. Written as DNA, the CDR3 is TGTGCCAGCAGCTTAAGGGCAGGGGGGATAATTGAGCAGTTCTTC. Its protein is CASSLRAGGIIEQFF.

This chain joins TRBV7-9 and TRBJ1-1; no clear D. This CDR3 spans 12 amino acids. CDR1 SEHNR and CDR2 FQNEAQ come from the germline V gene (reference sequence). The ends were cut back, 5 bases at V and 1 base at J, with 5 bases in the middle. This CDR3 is CASSTENTEAFF. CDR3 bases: TGTGCCAGCAGCACAGAGAACACTGAAGCTTTCTTT.

CDR3 coding DNA: TGCGCCAGCAGCCCGGTAGCGGGTAACAATGAGCAGTTCTTC. Amino acids: CASSPVAGNNEQFF. V is TRBV4-3 and J is TRBJ2-1; 7 bases line up with TRBD2. Germline CDR1 is LGHNA and CDR2 is YSLEER. The CDR3 covers 14 residues. V shed 4 bases and J 5 bases; nucleotides not matched to a gene: 5.

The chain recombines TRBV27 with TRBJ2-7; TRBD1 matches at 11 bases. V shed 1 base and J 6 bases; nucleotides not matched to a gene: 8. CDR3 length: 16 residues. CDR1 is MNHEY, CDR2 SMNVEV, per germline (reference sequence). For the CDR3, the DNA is TGTGCCAGCAGTTTATTGGGACAGGGGGGATTTGGCGAGCAGTACTTC. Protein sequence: CASSLLGQGGFGEQYF.

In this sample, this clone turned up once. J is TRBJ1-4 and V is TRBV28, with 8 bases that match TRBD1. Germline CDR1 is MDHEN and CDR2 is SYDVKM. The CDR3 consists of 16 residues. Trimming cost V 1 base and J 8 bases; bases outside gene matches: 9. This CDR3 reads CASSLSGRGPGEKLFF. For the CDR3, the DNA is TGTGCCAGCAGTTTATCGGGCAGGGGGCCGGGGGAAAAACTGTTTTTT.

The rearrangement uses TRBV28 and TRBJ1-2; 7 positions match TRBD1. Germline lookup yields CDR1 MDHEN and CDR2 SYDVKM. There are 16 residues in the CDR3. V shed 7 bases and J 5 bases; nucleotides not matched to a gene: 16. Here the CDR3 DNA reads TGTGCCAGCATGTGGTTTGGACAGGCGGGACATTATGGCTACACCTTC. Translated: CASMWFGQAGHYGYTF.

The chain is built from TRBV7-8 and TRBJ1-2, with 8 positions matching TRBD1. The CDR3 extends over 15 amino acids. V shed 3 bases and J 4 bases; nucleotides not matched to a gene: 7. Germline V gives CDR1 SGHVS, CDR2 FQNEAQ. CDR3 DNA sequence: TGTGCCAGCAGCTTTGCCCAGGGGGCTGTCTATGGCTACACCTTC. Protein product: CASSFAQGAVYGYTF.

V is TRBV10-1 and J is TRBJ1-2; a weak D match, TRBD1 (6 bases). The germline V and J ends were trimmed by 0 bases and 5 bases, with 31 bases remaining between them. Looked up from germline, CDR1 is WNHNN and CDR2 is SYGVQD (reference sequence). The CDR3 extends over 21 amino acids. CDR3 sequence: CASSESEMGHEDSKGSYGYTF. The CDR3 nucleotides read TGCGCCAGCAGTGAGTCCGAGATGGGACACGAGGATTCAAAAGGCTCGTATGGCTACACCTTC.

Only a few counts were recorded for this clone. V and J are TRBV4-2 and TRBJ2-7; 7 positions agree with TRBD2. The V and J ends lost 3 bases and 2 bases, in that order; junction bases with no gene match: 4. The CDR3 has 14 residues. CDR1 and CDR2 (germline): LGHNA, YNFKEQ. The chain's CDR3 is CASSHLAGAYEQYF. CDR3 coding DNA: TGTGCCAGCAGCCACCTGGCGGGAGCCTACGAGCAGTACTTC.

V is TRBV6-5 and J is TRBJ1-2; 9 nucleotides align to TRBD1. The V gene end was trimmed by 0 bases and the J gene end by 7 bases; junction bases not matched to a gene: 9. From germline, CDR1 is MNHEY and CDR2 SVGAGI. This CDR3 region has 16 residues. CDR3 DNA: TGTGCCAGCAGTTACTCCGTGAACAGGGGGCGTCTTGGCTACACCTTC. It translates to CASSYSVNRGRLGYTF.

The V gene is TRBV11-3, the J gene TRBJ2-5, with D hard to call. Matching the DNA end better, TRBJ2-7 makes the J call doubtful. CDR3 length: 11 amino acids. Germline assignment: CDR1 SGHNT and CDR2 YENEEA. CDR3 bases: TGTGCCAGCAGCCTCACCTACGAGCAGTACTTC. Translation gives CASSLTYEQYF.

The CDR3: CASSSLTDTQYF. CDR3 in DNA: TGTGCCAGCAGTTCTCTCACAGATACGCAGTATTTT. The gene calls are TRBV28 and TRBJ2-3, with unresolved D. Germline V gives CDR1 MDHEN, CDR2 SYDVKM. The V end lost 4 bases, the J end lost 2 bases, and 4 bases lay between the germline ends. The CDR3 consists of 12 residues.

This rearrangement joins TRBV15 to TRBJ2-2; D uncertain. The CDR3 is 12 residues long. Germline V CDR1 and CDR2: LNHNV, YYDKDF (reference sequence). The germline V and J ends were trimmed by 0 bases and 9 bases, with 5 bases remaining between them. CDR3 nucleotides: TGTGCCACCAGCAGAGATCTCCGGGAGCTGTTTTTT. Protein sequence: CATSRDLRELFF. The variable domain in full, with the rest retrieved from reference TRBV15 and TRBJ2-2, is DAMVIQNPRYQVTQFGKPVTLSCSQTLNHNVMYWYQQKSSQAPKLLFHYYDKDFNNEADTPDNFQSRRPNTSFCFLDIRSPGLGDTAMYLCATSRDLRELFFGEGSRLTVL.

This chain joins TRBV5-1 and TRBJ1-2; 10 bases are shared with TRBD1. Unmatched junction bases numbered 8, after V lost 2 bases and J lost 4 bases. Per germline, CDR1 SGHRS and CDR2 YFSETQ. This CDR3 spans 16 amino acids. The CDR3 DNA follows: TGCGCCAGCAGCTTATCCGGGACAGGGGTACTCTATGGCTACACCTTC. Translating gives CASSLSGTGVLYGYTF.